The source of this TCR beta chain is a study of blood T cells in healthy people across ages (dated by TCRdb to the mid-2010s). The study in broad terms: Template switching captured roughly one uniquely barcoded TCR beta cDNA molecule per two T cells in model experiments. Donors of different ages were randomly distributed across sequencing lanes to avoid experimental bias. The study measured age-related changes in TCR beta repertoire diversity using deep sequencing normalized with unique cDNA molecular identifiers. The donors were split into four age groups: young (average roughly 15 years), middle-aged (roughly 42), aged (roughly 65) and long-lived (under 90). Two additional independent replicas of 1 million unique cDNA reads from the same blood draw were analyzed for two donors (one aged 18 to 30 and one aged 80 or older).

The CDR3 goes from the cysteine to the phenylalanine over 15 residues. Of all the DNA, just the CDR3 is kept, 45 bases in frame from base 1. The V end loses 6 bases and the J end loses 4 bases, and a stretch of 15 bases separates them. Reading the germline V gene (reference sequence) gives CDR1 LGHDT and CDR2 YNNKEL. Points the paper makes about the study in general: Since profiling was done on bulk unsorted PBMCs, naive and antigen-experienced compartments could not be conclusively compared. Because the CMV infection status of the donors was unknown, age-related changes in expanded clonotypes may potentially have been confounded. A strong correlation was found between observed TCR beta diversity and the percentage of naive T cells measured by flow cytometry. Compared with the aged group, the long-lived group had more naive CD4+ T cells, fewer expanded clones and increased TCR diversity, a pattern suggesting age selection. Total diversity estimates from one million sequenced T cells were considered lower bounds and underestimates. Observed TCR beta diversity per million T cells fell roughly linearly with age, and a significant reduction was already apparent by age around 44.

The 40 or so donors, aged about 6 to 100 years, were systemically healthy Caucasian individuals from Russia. Roughly 10 milliliters of peripheral blood were collected from each donor into EDTA-treated Vacutainer tubes. Ficoll-Paque density-gradient centrifugation was used to isolate PBMCs, with at least 7 million per sample. Trizol reagent was used to extract total RNA from PBMCs, with at least 6 micrograms per sample. For every donor, an aliquot of PBMCs went through flow cytometry to measure the percentages of naive CD45RAhigh/CD27high T cells. The library relied on 5' RACE. Reads for this sample came from an Illumina HiSeq 2500. A second roughly 7 to 12 cycle PCR used a sample-barcoded 5' primer and a J-beta primer mix. A template-switch 5' adaptor carrying 12 random nucleotides introduced a unique molecular identifier onto each TCR beta cDNA molecule. Each sample yielded at least 2.5 million CDR3-containing paired-end reads. First-strand cDNA synthesis was performed from all RNA using the Mint cDNA synthesis kit, with priming by a TRBC-specific oligonucleotide. Following uracil-DNA glycosylase treatment, all cDNA underwent a first 18-cycle PCR with the universal primers M1SS and BC2_uni_R. In the authors' own workflow: For normalization, 1 million high-quality reads were randomly selected from each sample, with every read carrying a distinct molecular identifier. Reads with shared molecular identifiers were discarded instead of being binned into consensus sequences. MiTCR, run with a Q25 quality threshold and the strictest error-elimination algorithm, handled CDR3 identification, clonotype clustering and error correction. Lower-bound total TCR beta diversity was estimated with a nonparametric unseen species model using Euler transformation. TCRdb reran the public reads through fastp at Q25 and MiXCR, keeping productive beta chains. One record per CDR3 amino acid sequence lists the most common genes and DNA. Here the V and J calls rest on TCRdb's processing, not on the authors' analysis. The sample table lists hundreds of thousands of distinct CDR3 sequences, around a fifth of them with a count of one. Clones ranked in the top ten supply 3% to 4.5% of the sample.

A note on this clonotype: Its antigen remains undetermined. Base qualities are not provided; no much larger clone lies one nucleotide away.

This receptor chain uses TRBV3-1 and TRBJ2-2; TRBD1 is a possible D gene, resting on 5 matching bases. Sequences were obtained from blood. The clonotype originates from a man in his 70s in good health. The DNA is TGTGCCAGCAGAGAGAAGGGGCTCTCCACCGGGGAGCTGTTTTTT. It is translated as CASREKGLSTGELFF. With the rest looked up from the reference TRBV3-1 and TRBJ2-2 genes rather than sequenced, the full variable domain is DTAVSQTPKYLVTQMGNDKSIKCEQNLGHDTMYWYKQDSKKFLKIMFSYNNKELIINETVPNRFSPKSPDKAHLNLHINSLELGDSAVYFCASREKGLSTGELFFGEGSRLTVL.